One sample yielded the 16 T cell receptor beta chains listed below, sequenced in a study of T cells in localized non-small cell lung cancer. TCRdb's table, derived via immunoSEQ multiplex PCR, lists solely in-frame clones and lacks some. In the table there are about 15,000 clones, around 87% of which are singletons. This sample comprised peripheral blood mononuclear cells, obtained before any cancer treatment. The receptors originated from a male donor aged 60 or older with stage II lung adenocarcinoma.

This rearrangement joins TRBV27 to TRBJ1-5; no firm D call. Trimming left V 5 bases short and J 5 bases short, with 13 bases between. The CDR3 consists of 14 residues. The germline gives CDR1 MNHEY, CDR2 SMNVEV (reference sequence). The CDR3 DNA follows: TGTGCCAGCAGTCCCCGGACGGCGGATCAGCCCCAGCATTTT. This codes for CASSPRTADQPQHF.

The V gene is TRBV5-1, the J gene TRBJ2-1, with TRBD2 matching 8 bases. CDR1 and CDR2 from the germline V gene are SGHRS and YFSETQ. The length of the CDR3 is 16 residues. V shed 0 bases, J shed 4 bases, and the junction held 6 bases outside the gene matches. As DNA, the CDR3 is TGCGCCAGCAGCTTGGCGCCCAGCGGGGGTTACAATGAGCAGTTCTTC. Amino acids: CASSLAPSGGYNEQFF.

The chain carries TRBV9 and TRBJ2-2; tentatively, D is TRBD1 or TRBD2 (6 bases each). Trimming removed 3 bases from V and 6 bases from J, with 18 bases in between. CDR3 length: 16 amino acids. The V gene's germline CDR1 is SGDLS and CDR2 YYNGEE. The DNA for the CDR3 is TGTGCCAGCAGCGCGGCCAGGGGACGGAGGGCCGGGGAGCTGTTTTTT. Protein product: CASSAARGRRAGELFF.

The V call is TRBV5-6, the J call TRBJ2-7; 8 bases match TRBD1. The CDR3 has 14 residues. V lost 4 bases, J lost 2 bases, and 5 bases stayed unmatched. The germline gives CDR1 SGHDT, CDR2 YYEEEE. The CDR3 nucleotides are TGTGCCAGCAGCCAAGACAGGGGCGCCTACGAGCAGTACTTC. Translated, it gives CASSQDRGAYEQYF.

The rearrangement joins TRBV4-2 to TRBJ1-3, with D tentatively TRBD1 (5 bases). V shed 0 bases and J shed 4 bases, with 10 bases lying between them. The CDR3 extends over 15 amino acids. CDR1 is LGHNA and CDR2 is YNFKEQ in the germline V gene. Here the CDR3 reads CASSQESGTGNTIYF. CDR3 DNA: TGTGCCAGCAGCCAAGAGTCGGGGACCGGAAACACCATATATTTT.

The rearrangement uses TRBV28 and TRBJ1-5; TRBD1 agrees at 9 bases. This CDR3 is 14 amino acids long. Per germline, CDR1 MDHEN and CDR2 SYDVKM. V shed 6 bases and J 6 bases; nucleotides not matched to a gene: 6. CDR3 loop: CASRGTGSSQPQHF. For the CDR3, the DNA is TGTGCCAGCAGGGGGACAGGGTCAAGTCAGCCCCAGCATTTT.

This clone was observed a single time. The chain is built from TRBV5-1 and TRBJ1-3; 7 bases map to TRBD1. Germline V gene lookup returns CDR1 SGHRS and CDR2 YFSETQ. Trimming took 2 bases from V and 0 from J; bases not matched to a gene: 2. CDR3 size: 15 residues. The CDR3 spells CASSLSGGSGNTIYF. CDR3 nucleotides: TGCGCCAGCAGCTTATCAGGGGGCTCTGGAAACACCATATATTTT.

The CDR3: CASSPGTSGRTDTQYF. CDR3 nucleotides: TGTGCCAGCAGCCCGGGGACTAGCGGGAGAACAGATACGCAGTATTTT. The chain couples TRBV7-6 to TRBJ2-3, with TRBD2 matching 14 bases. CDR3 length: 16 amino acids. The germline V gene has CDR1 SGHVS and CDR2 FNYEAQ. The junction had 4 bases not matched to a gene; V was cut back by 5 bases and J by 3 bases. Using reference TRBV7-6 and TRBJ2-3 for the parts outside the CDR3, the full variable domain is GAGVSQSPRYKVTKRGQDVALRCDPISGHVSLYWYRQALGQGPEFLTYFNYEAQQDKSGLPNDRFSAERPEGSISTLTIQRTEQRDSAMYRCASSPGTSGRTDTQYFGPGTRLTVL.

The chain employs TRBV5-6 and TRBJ1-1; 8 bases line up with TRBD1. The CDR3 runs to 14 residues. Germline CDR1 reads SGHDT; CDR2 reads YYEEEE. V trimming: 1 base; J trimming: 4 bases; junction bases outside the gene matches: 3. For the CDR3, the DNA is TGTGCCAGCAGCTTGATTGACAGGGGCACTGAAGCTTTCTTT. Protein sequence: CASSLIDRGTEAFF.

This clone was detected only once. This chain connects TRBV7-2 to TRBJ2-5; D may be TRBD2 (6 bases). Per the germline V gene, CDR1 is SGHTA and CDR2 is FQGNSA. Deletions cut 1 base from V and 7 bases from J, with 10 bases between. The length of the CDR3 is 13 residues. The CDR3 nucleotides are TGTGCCAGCAGCTTAGGCCCCGGGGGGACCCAGTACTTC. This translates into CASSLGPGGTQYF.

This sequence joins TRBV7-9 and TRBJ2-5, with 12 bases identical to TRBD2. CDR1 is SEHNR and CDR2 is FQNEAQ in the germline V gene (reference sequence). The junction had 4 bases not matched to a gene; V was cut back by 1 base and J by 1 base. The CDR3 is made up of 17 amino acids. In DNA, the CDR3 is TGTGCCAGCAGCTTAGGAAGGACTAGCGGGACCCAAGAGACCCAGTACTTC. It translates to CASSLGRTSGTQETQYF.

This chain connects TRBV9 to TRBJ2-1, with D maybe TRBD1 (6 bases). CDR3 length equals 15 residues. Looked up from germline, CDR1 is SGDLS and CDR2 is YYNGEE. V shed 0 bases and J shed 6 bases, with 13 bases lying between them. CDR3 in amino acids: CASSVVGTLPNEQFF. The CDR3, as DNA: TGTGCCAGCAGCGTAGTAGGGACACTACCCAATGAGCAGTTCTTC.

V is TRBV6-5 and J is TRBJ2-7, with a possible D match to TRBD1 (5 bases). Germline V gene lookup returns CDR1 MNHEY and CDR2 SVGAGI. Trimming cost V 2 bases and J 3 bases, with 14 bases left between them. The CDR3 is made up of 15 amino acids. The DNA of the CDR3 is TGTGCCAGCAGTTACCGGGCAGCAAGGGGCTACGAGCAGTACTTC. Its protein product is CASSYRAARGYEQYF.

This chain joins TRBV2 and TRBJ1-4; maybe TRBD1 (6 bases). Germline-derived CDR1 and CDR2 are SNHLY and FYNNEI. V dropped 4 bases and J dropped 5 bases, with 11 bases sitting between them. This CDR3 region has 14 residues. CDR3 protein: CASSGGQPNEKLFF. The CDR3 DNA reads TGTGCCAGCAGTGGTGGACAGCCGAATGAAAAACTGTTTTTT.

The rearrangement uses TRBV5-4 and TRBJ1-5, with 7 bases aligning to TRBD1. Germline assignment: CDR1 SGHNT and CDR2 YYREEE (reference sequence). Unmatched junction bases numbered 2, after V lost 0 bases and J lost 5 bases. The CDR3 length is 14 residues. The CDR3, as DNA: TGTGCCAGCAGCTTGGAAGGGGGCGATCAGCCCCAGCATTTT. This translates into CASSLEGGDQPQHF.

The CDR3, as DNA: TGTGCCAGCAGCTTAGACGGAGGGGGTGGTGGAAACACCATATATTTT. This codes for CASSLDGGGGGNTIYF. The chain uses TRBV7-9 and TRBJ1-3, with a possible D match to TRBD1 (6 bases). The CDR3 runs to 16 residues. The ends were cut back, 1 base at V and 3 bases at J, with 13 bases in the middle. The germline V gene encodes CDR1 SEHNR and CDR2 FQNEAQ (reference sequence).